This T cell receptor beta chain is from a study of beta chain features in type 1 diabetes. Study information: Across the samples, roughly 98,000,000 sorted cells were examined in total.

Study outcomes and limitations: Across all four CD4+ subsets, people with type 1 diabetes showed modestly shorter TCRB CDR3s.

This clone has just a few counts. Its specificity is not known. The CDR3 spans 15 residues. J lost 5 bases, V lost 1 base, and 5 bases had no gene match. CDR1 PRHDT and CDR2 FYEKMQ come from the germline V gene (reference sequence). The investigators reverse transcribed all of the isolated RNA, so they sequenced expressed TCRB transcripts. Sequencing was performed with immunoSEQ multiplex PCR; in TCRdb, only in-frame clones are kept and a portion is missing. The repertoire has over 650,000 clones, 11% to 15% of them found once; the top ten carry 0.03% to 0.04%. This receptor was taken from a man aged 18 to 30 with type 1 diabetes. Sequencing was carried out using naive CD4+ T cells from blood. J is TRBJ2-5 and V is TRBV13, with 9 bases fitting TRBD2. The CDR3 here is CASSLVLAGGETQYF. The CDR3 DNA reads as TGTGCCAGCAGCTTAGTGCTGGCGGGGGGGGAGACCCAGTACTTC. Full variable domain (remainder filled in from reference TRBV13 and TRBJ2-5): AAGVIQSPRHLIKEKRETATLKCYPIPRHDTVYWYQQGPGQDPQFLISFYEKMQSDKGSIPDRFSAQQFSDYHSELNMSSLELGDSALYFCASSLVLAGGETQYFGPGTRLLVL.